This T cell receptor (beta chain) was sequenced in a study of cytomegalovirus exposure and HLA in healthy donors. The CDR3 contains 14 residues. From germline, CDR1 is SGHTA and CDR2 FQGNSA. The V gene lost 4 bases and the J gene lost 4 bases, with 14 bases spanning the gap. Method: immunoSEQ multiplex PCR; TCRdb's copy keeps in-frame clones and lacks some. The data show fewer than 95,000 clones, with roughly 92% seen just once and roughly 0.6% held by the top ten. The receptor's source is a woman between 18 and 29 years old in good health and CMV-seronegative. The sequencing sample was made of PBMCs. The V call is TRBV7-2, the J call TRBJ2-7; TRBD1 is a possible D gene (6 bases). CDR3 bases: TGTGCCAGCAGCTCCCAATCGGGACAATACGAGCAGTACTTC. Translation: CASSSQSGQYEQYF. Full variable domain (outside the CDR3, taken from reference TRBV7-2 and TRBJ2-7): GAGVSQSPSNKVTEKGKDVELRCDPISGHTALYWYRQSLGQGLEFLIYFQGNSAPDKSGLPSDRFSAERTGGSVSTLTIQRTQQEDSAVYLCASSSQSGQYEQYFGPGTRLTVT.